The 10 T cell receptor beta chains reported below all come from one sample, sequenced in a study of brain T cells in children with intractable seizures. Time point denoted: blood from clinic visit 5 months post-surgery; TSC patient then seizure free. Measured with immunoSEQ multiplex PCR; TCRdb has only the in-frame clones, and not every one. The top ten hold 4.5% to 7% of the sample, which has about 340,000 clones, about 94% seen once. The sequenced sample was peripheral blood, obtained approximately 5 months after surgery. These receptors all come from a boy under two years old with tuberous sclerosis and intractable seizures.

This chain connects TRBV5-4 to TRBJ2-7, with 8 bases identical to TRBD1. CDR3 length equals 15 residues. CDR1 is SGHNT and CDR2 is YYREEE in the germline V gene (reference sequence). J was trimmed by 2 bases and V by 1 base; bases with no gene match: 5. The CDR3 region is CASSLRTGLPYEQYF. CDR3 in DNA: TGTGCCAGCAGCTTGCGGACAGGGCTCCCCTACGAGCAGTACTTC.

The CDR3 coding sequence is TGTGCCAGTACCCGGACAGGGGGGAACATTCAGTACTTC. Protein sequence: CASTRTGGNIQYF. The V gene is TRBV19, the J gene TRBJ2-4; 10 nucleotides line up with TRBD1. V lost 7 bases and J lost 7; bases outside the gene matches: 4. The CDR3 contains 13 residues. CDR1 is LNHDA and CDR2 is SQIVND in the germline V gene (reference sequence). Drawing the rest from reference TRBV19 and TRBJ2-4, the complete variable domain is DGGITQSPKYLFRKEGQNVTLSCEQNLNHDAMYWYRQDPGQGLRLIYYSQIVNDFQKGDIAEGYSVSREKKESFPLTVTSAQKNPTAFYLCASTRTGGNIQYFGAGTRLSVL.

The rearrangement uses TRBV6-1 and TRBJ1-5; D gene uncertain. The CDR3 length is 13 residues. Deletions cut 2 bases from V and 11 bases from J, with 13 bases between. The germline V gene has CDR1 MNHNS and CDR2 SASEGT. In DNA, the CDR3 is TGTGCCAGCAGTGAAAACCCCCCCGGTGCCCAGCATTTT. This translates into CASSENPPGAQHF.

The chain couples TRBV19 to TRBJ2-7; 7 bases line up with TRBD2. The V gene's germline CDR1 is LNHDA and CDR2 SQIVND (reference sequence). The CDR3 runs 15 residues. V trimming: 6 bases; J trimming: 0 bases; junction bases outside the gene matches: 8. Written as DNA, the CDR3 is TGTGCCAGTAGCCAAATGGCGGGGGACTCCTACGAGCAGTACTTC. Encoded protein: CASSQMAGDSYEQYF.

The gene calls are TRBV6-6 and TRBJ2-3; D remains unclear. The CDR3 runs 11 residues. CDR1 is MNHNY, CDR2 SVGAGI, per germline (reference sequence). Between the trimmed V and J ends, which lost 5 bases and 4 bases, there was a span of 4 bases. This CDR3 is CASSTADTQYF. CDR3 DNA: TGTGCCAGCAGTACCGCAGATACGCAGTATTTT.

This chain joins TRBV28 and TRBJ1-6; D perhaps matches TRBD1 (6 bases). This CDR3 has 15 amino acids. Germline CDR1 and CDR2: MDHEN and SYDVKM. V lost 8 bases and J lost 5, with 16 bases in between. For the CDR3, the DNA is TGTGCCAGCCGAATTGGACAGAGTAATAATTCACCCCTCCACTTT. Translated, it gives CASRIGQSNNSPLHF.

The CDR3 DNA is TGTGCCAGTAGTATATGGGGTAGCGGCTACGAGCAGTACTTC. It translates to CASSIWGSGYEQYF. This chain uses TRBV19 with TRBJ2-7, with a tentative D call TRBD2 (6 bases). The V gene lost 2 bases and the J gene lost 3 bases, with 11 bases spanning the gap. The CDR3 totals 14 residues. The germline CDR1 and CDR2 sequences are LNHDA and SQIVND (reference sequence).

This clone appeared once. This chain joins TRBV15 and TRBJ2-7, with 12 bases aligning to TRBD2. Looked up from germline, CDR1 is LNHNV and CDR2 is YYDKDF (reference sequence). The length of the CDR3 is 16 residues. The V segment lost 3 bases and the J segment 5 bases; nucleotides outside the gene matches: 8. The DNA of the CDR3 is TGTGCCACCAGCAGCGTTCTGACTAGCGGGAGCGACGAGCAGTACTTC. This translates into CATSSVLTSGSDEQYF.

This chain links TRBV6-5 with TRBJ2-7; 8 positions match TRBD1. J gave up 3 bases and V 6 bases, and 4 bases lay outside the gene matches. CDR3 length equals 13 residues. Germline lookup yields CDR1 MNHEY and CDR2 SVGAGI. The CDR3 spells CASSRQGNYEQYF. CDR3 nucleotide sequence: TGTGCCAGCAGCCGACAGGGGAACTACGAGCAGTACTTC.

This chain links TRBV1 with TRBJ2-3; the table's D call of TRBD2 was not tested on the DNA. TRBV1 is a known pseudogene. The CDR3 extends over 13 amino acids. In DNA form, the CDR3 reads TGCACCAGCAGCCGTCGGGGCACAGATACGCAGTATTTT. Protein: CTSSRRGTDTQYF.